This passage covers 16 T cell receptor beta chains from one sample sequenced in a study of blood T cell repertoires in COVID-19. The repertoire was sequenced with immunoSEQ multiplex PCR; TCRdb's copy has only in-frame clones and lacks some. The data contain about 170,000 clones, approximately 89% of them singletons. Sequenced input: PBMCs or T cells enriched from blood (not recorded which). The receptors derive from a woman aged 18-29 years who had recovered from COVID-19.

The CDR3 bases are TGTGCCACCAGCAGAGATCTTAGGACAGGAAAAAACATTCAGTACTTC. It encodes CATSRDLRTGKNIQYF. This rearrangement joins TRBV15 to TRBJ2-4; 7 bases are shared with TRBD1. CDR1 is LNHNV and CDR2 is YYDKDF in the germline V gene (reference sequence). This CDR3 has 16 amino acids. The trim removed 0 bases at V and 4 bases at J, leaving 6 bases unmatched.

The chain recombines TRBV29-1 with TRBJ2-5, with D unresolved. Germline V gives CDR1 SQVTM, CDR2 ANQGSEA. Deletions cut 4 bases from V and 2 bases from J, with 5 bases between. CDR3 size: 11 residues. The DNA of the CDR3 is TGCAGCGTTGGCAGACAAGAGACCCAGTACTTC. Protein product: CSVGRQETQYF.

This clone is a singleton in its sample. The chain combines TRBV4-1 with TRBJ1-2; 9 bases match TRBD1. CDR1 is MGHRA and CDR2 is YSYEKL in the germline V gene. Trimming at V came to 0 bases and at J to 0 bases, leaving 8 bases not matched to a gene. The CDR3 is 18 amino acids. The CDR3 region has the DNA TGCGCCAGCAGCCAAGATAGGGACAGGGTTTATTCTAACTATGGCTACACCTTC. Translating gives CASSQDRDRVYSNYGYTF.

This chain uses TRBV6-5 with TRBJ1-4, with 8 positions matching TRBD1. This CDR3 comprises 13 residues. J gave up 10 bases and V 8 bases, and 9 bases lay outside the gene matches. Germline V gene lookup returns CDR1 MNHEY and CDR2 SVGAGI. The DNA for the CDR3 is TGTGCCAGCCGGCAGGGGGCGGTCGGAAAACTGTTTTTT. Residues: CASRQGAVGKLFF.

CDR3 nucleotide sequence: TGTGCCAGCAGCTTGGGCCTCGGGTGGGGGGAAATCTATGGCTACACCTTC. Its translation: CASSLGLGWGEIYGYTF. This sequence joins TRBV5-4 and TRBJ1-2, with D possibly matching TRBD1 (5 bases). The CDR3 loop spans 17 amino acids. Germline V CDR1 and CDR2: SGHNT, YYREEE (reference sequence). Trimming cost V 0 bases and J 4 bases, with 19 bases left between them.

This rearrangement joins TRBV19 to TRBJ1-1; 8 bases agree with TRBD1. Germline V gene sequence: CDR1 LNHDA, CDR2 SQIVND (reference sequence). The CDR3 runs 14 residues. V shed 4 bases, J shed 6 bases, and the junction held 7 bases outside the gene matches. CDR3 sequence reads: CASSTRQGKAEAFF. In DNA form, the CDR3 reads TGTGCCAGTAGTACCCGACAGGGGAAGGCTGAAGCTTTCTTT.

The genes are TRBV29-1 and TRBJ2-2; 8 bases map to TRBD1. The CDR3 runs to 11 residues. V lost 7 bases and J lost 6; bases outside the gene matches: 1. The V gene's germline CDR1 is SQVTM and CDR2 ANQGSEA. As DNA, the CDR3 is TGCAGCGCGGACAGGGCCGGGGAGCTGTTTTTT. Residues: CSADRAGELFF.

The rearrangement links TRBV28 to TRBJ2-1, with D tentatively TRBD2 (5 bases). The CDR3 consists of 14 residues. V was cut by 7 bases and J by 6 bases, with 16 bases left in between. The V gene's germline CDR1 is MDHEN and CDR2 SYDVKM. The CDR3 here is CASNNQRISNEQFF. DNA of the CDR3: TGTGCCAGCAATAACCAGCGGATATCCAATGAGCAGTTCTTC.

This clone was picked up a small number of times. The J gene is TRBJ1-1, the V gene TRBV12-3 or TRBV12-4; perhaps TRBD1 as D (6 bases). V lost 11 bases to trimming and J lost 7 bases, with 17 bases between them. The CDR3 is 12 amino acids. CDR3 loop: CAGRTAGLEAFF. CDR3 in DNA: TGTGCCGGCCGGACAGCAGGACTTGAAGCTTTCTTT.

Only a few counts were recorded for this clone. CDR3 DNA: TGTGCCAGCAGCCGATCCGACAGGGATGAAAAACTGTTTTTT. It specifies CASSRSDRDEKLFF. The rearrangement uses TRBV6-5 and TRBJ1-4; 7 positions agree with TRBD1. The CDR3 consists of 14 residues. V was clipped by 6 bases and J by 6 bases; unmatched bases: 7. Germline-derived CDR1 and CDR2 are MNHEY and SVGAGI.

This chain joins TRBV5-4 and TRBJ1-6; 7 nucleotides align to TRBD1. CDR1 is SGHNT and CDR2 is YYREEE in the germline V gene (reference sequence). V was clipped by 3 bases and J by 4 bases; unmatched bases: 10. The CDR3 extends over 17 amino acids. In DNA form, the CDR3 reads TGTGCCAGCAGCTCCGACAGGGCCCTGATTTATAATTCACCCCTCCACTTT. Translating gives CASSSDRALIYNSPLHF.

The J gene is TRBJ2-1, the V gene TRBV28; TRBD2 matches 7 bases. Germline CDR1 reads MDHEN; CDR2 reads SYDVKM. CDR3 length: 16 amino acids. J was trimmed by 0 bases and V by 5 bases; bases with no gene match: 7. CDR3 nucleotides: TGTGCCAGCAGTGGGGCTCTAGCGGCCTCCTACAATGAGCAGTTCTTC. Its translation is CASSGALAASYNEQFF.

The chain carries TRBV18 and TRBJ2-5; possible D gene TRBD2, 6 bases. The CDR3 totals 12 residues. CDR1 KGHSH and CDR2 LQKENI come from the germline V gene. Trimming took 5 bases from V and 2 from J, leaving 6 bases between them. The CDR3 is CASSGGQETQYF. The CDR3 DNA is TGTGCCAGCTCAGGGGGGCAAGAGACCCAGTACTTC.

CDR3 DNA: TGCGCCAGCAGCATCAGGGCGGACACTGAAGCTTTCTTT. It specifies CASSIRADTEAFF. The chain combines TRBV5-1 with TRBJ1-1, with a weak D call TRBD1 (5 bases). Germline CDR1 reads SGHRS; CDR2 reads YFSETQ. The CDR3 runs 13 residues. V lost 4 bases and J lost 3, with 10 bases in between.

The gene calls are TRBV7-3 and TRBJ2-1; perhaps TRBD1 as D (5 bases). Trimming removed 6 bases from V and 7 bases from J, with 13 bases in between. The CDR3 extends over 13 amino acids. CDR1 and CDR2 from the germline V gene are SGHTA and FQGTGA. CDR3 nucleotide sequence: TGTGCCAGCAGTCAAACCAGGGCGAATGAGCAGTTCTTC. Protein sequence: CASSQTRANEQFF.

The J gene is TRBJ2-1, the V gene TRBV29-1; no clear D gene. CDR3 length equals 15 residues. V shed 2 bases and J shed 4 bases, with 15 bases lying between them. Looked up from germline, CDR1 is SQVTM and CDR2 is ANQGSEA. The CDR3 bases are TGCAGCGTTGAAACCCCCGTACTCTATTACAATGAGCAGTTCTTC. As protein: CSVETPVLYYNEQFF.